A single sample gave rise to the 2 T cell receptor beta chains below, sequenced in a study of T cell responses to AZD1222 COVID-19 vaccine. Sequencing was performed with immunoSEQ multiplex PCR; in TCRdb, only in-frame clones are kept and a portion is missing. Among under 95,000 clones listed, 89% were seen once. This sample comprised peripheral blood, obtained on day 0 of AZD1222 vaccination. The origin of the receptors is an adult in good health.

The table lists this clone with a count of one. This sequence joins TRBV5-1 and TRBJ2-2; 12 positions agree with TRBD2. V lost 4 bases and J lost 5; bases outside the gene matches: 3. Per the germline V gene, CDR1 is SGHRS and CDR2 is YFSETQ. CDR3 length equals 15 residues. The CDR3 reads CASSPGTSGTGELFF. CDR3 in DNA: TGCGCCAGCAGCCCGGGGACTAGCGGGACCGGGGAGCTGTTTTTT.

V usage is TRBV18 and J usage is TRBJ1-1, with a possible D match to TRBD1 (6 bases). The germline V gene encodes CDR1 KGHSH and CDR2 LQKENI. The CDR3 sequence is 15 residues long. Trimming pared 2 bases from V and 10 bases from J, leaving 20 bases between. The CDR3 loop is CASSPGRQGPRGAFF. In DNA form, the CDR3 reads TGTGCCAGCTCACCAGGTAGGCAGGGGCCTCGAGGAGCTTTCTTT.